This T cell receptor beta chain was observed in a study of CD4 T cells in relation to SARS-CoV-2 and coronaviruses (dated by TCRdb to 2020 to 2022). Concerning the study at large: In the ViraFEST assay, PBMCs were cultured with antigen for 10 days, after which TCR beta CDR3s were sequenced to identify antigen-specific clonal expansions. Using patient-derived lymphoblastoid cell lines, the shared crossreactive spike epitopes were mapped to their HLA restriction. The study assessed, at the TCR clonotype level, memory CD4+ T cell crossreactivity between SARS-CoV-2 and common cold coronavirus spike proteins. A different, Illumina-based TCR-beta assay was used to sequence expansion assays from other donors in the study. An HIV-1 Nef peptide pool or a no-peptide culture served as the negative reference condition. The Adaptive Biotechnologies TCR-sequencing kit was used for samples from three pre-COVID donors and for the naive versus memory experiments, whereas the other data were Illumina-based.

CD4+ T cells from unexposed donors were collected before the COVID-19 pandemic (2011-2018). After about 10 days of culture, CD4+ T cells were isolated with the EasySep CD4+ T cell isolation kit. Unexposed donor CD4+ T cells were tested for reactivity to SARS-CoV-2 S and N and four common cold coronavirus spike pools, as cell number allowed. PBMCs were cultured at a few million per well in IMDM supplemented with approximately 5% human AB serum and 10 IU/ml IL-2. Half of the culture medium was replaced with fresh IL-2-containing medium on days 3 and 7. In general, every peptide culture condition was set up in three replicate wells. The leukapheresis product for the unexposed donors was obtained through commercial purchase. Ficoll-Paque PLUS gradient centrifugation was used to isolate PBMCs from either whole blood or leukapheresis product. PBMCs were either cryopreserved at -140 degrees C or used fresh in the expansion assay. The QIAamp Micro DNA Kit was used to extract genomic DNA from the CD4+ T cells.

As concerns this clone: This receptor's antigen is unknown. Within one base of it there is no much larger clone, and no base qualities were kept.

General study outcomes and caveats: Compared with monoreactive clones, crossreactive clones had significantly weaker SARS-CoV-2-driven expansion, a result consistent with antigenic imprinting. No donor contributed both pre-pandemic and post-infection samples, which limited tracing the source of pre-existing responses. Small numbers of patients and of tested TCRs were a limitation of the study. Crossreactivity analysis centred on spike protein, so crossreactivity against other viral proteins was not assessed. Memory CD4+ clonotypes crossrecognizing SARS-CoV-2 and at least one common cold coronavirus spike were found in 50% to 80% of donors.

Receptor amplification or capture employed the immunoSEQ multiplex PCR assay. On the authors' methods: During preprocessing, nonproductive sequences were removed, along with CDR3s that did not begin with C, did not end with F or W, or were shorter than 7 amino acids. Antigen-specific clonotypes were called with the MANAFEST web app on the basis of expansion relative to the reference and to other culture wells. To be counted as positive, a clone had to show significant expansion compared with the reference culture, at an FDR below 0.05, in 2 of 3 replicate wells. Positive clones also required significant expansion versus all other tandem wells and an odds ratio above 5. After three terminal residues were trimmed from each end, CDR3 homology was quantified as pairwise Levenshtein distance using the stringdist R package. TCRdb carries this immuneACCESS record with in-frame sequences only. Its versions omit some clonotypes, under half of them owing to an unresolved V gene in the studies checked, with the rest unexplained. V, J and clone size are taken as reported in that table, and D and trimming were inferred from the DNA itself. This sample holds about 19,000 clones; 70% to 90% were observed only once. Approximately 11% of the sample comes from the top ten.

This receptor was identified in a human donor in good health. Sequenced sample: CD4+ T cells from PBMCs, cultured in vitro.

This receptor has the CDR3 CASSTTSAGVTKLFF. The bases read TGTGCCAGTAGCACCACGTCTGCAGGGGTTACCAAACTGTTTTTT. The receptor chain draws on TRBV19 and TRBJ1-4; the D gene is perhaps TRBD1, from 6 matching bases. The germline V gene (reference sequence) specifies LNHDA as CDR1 and SQIVND as CDR2. From cysteine to phenylalanine, the CDR3 is 15 amino acids long. Kept here is only the CDR3 DNA, which spans 45 bases and is read in frame from base 1. Trimming takes 6 bases from V and 11 bases from J, and the germline ends sit 22 bases apart.